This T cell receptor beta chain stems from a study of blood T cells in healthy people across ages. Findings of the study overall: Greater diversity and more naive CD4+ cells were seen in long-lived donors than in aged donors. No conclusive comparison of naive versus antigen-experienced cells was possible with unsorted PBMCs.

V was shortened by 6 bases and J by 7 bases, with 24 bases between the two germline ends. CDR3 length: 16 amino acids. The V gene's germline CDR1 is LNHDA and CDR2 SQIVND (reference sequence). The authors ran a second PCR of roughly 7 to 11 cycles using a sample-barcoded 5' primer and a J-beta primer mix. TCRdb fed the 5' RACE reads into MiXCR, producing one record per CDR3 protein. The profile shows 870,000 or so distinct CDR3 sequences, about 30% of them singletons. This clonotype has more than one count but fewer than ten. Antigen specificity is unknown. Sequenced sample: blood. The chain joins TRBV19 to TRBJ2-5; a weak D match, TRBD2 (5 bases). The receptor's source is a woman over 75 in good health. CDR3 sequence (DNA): TGTGCCAGTAGCCGGACTCCTCGGGCCCCTTGGGGGACCCAGTACTTC. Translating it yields CASSRTPRAPWGTQYF.